The next 26 T cell receptor beta chains were all read from a single sample in a study of T cell responses to AZD1222 COVID-19 vaccine. Profiling relied on immunoSEQ multiplex PCR, and the TCRdb table lists in-frame clones only, not all of them. The sample holds 150,000 to 200,000 clones, 80% to 95% seen once. The source material was peripheral blood, sampled 28 days after the second AZD1222 dose. Every receptor here comes from an adult who received the AZD1222 COVID-19 vaccine.

The genes are TRBV6-5 and TRBJ1-1; unclear D gene. The length of the CDR3 is 13 residues. Germline V lookup: CDR1 MNHEY, CDR2 SVGAGI. Deletions cut 0 bases from V and 5 bases from J, with 7 bases between. CDR3 nucleotides: TGTGCCAGCAGTTACTCGACCGGAACTGAAGCTTTCTTT. Its translation: CASSYSTGTEAFF.

CDR3 coding DNA: TGTGCCAGCAGCGTGGGCCTTACTAGCTCCTACGAGCAGTACTTC. Protein product: CASSVGLTSSYEQYF. J is TRBJ2-7 and V is TRBV13, with a tentative D call TRBD2 (5 bases). CDR1 and CDR2 from the germline V gene are PRHDT and FYEKMQ (reference sequence). The CDR3 length is 15 residues. Deletions cut 5 bases from V and 0 bases from J, with 14 bases between.

The rearrangement joins TRBV25-1 to TRBJ1-5, with a possible D match to TRBD1 (5 bases). V lost 4 bases and J lost 0, with 16 bases in between. This CDR3 has 17 amino acids. The germline CDR1 and CDR2 sequences are MGHDK and SYGVNS. CDR3 protein: CASSVGEGRDSNQPQHF. In DNA form, the CDR3 reads TGTGCCAGCAGTGTGGGGGAGGGGAGAGATAGCAATCAGCCCCAGCATTTT.

The CDR3 bases are TGTGCCAGCGGGACTAGCGGGGGGAAGGCCACCGGGGAGCTGTTTTTT. It codes for CASGTSGGKATGELFF. This sequence joins TRBV2 and TRBJ2-2; 15 bases match TRBD2. The CDR3 contains 16 residues. The V segment lost 8 bases and the J segment 4 bases; nucleotides outside the gene matches: 5. Germline-derived CDR1 and CDR2 are SNHLY and FYNNEI.

The gene calls are TRBV7-2 and TRBJ2-4; 11 positions agree with TRBD2. The germline gives CDR1 SGHTA, CDR2 FQGNSA. The CDR3 has 14 amino acids. With V trimmed by 10 bases and J by 6 bases, 8 bases remained unmatched. This CDR3 reads CAITSGSRGNIQYF. The CDR3 DNA reads TGTGCCATCACTAGCGGGAGTAGGGGAAACATTCAGTACTTC.

The chain uses TRBV7-2 and TRBJ2-7; 11 bases match TRBD2. Per the germline V gene, CDR1 is SGHTA and CDR2 is FQGNSA. J was trimmed by 7 bases and V by 2 bases; bases with no gene match: 7. The CDR3 is 15 amino acids. The CDR3 here is CASSLLLAGAGEQYF. CDR3 coding DNA: TGTGCCAGCAGCTTACTACTAGCGGGGGCGGGGGAGCAGTACTTC.

The chain links TRBV7-3 to TRBJ2-3, with 8 bases matching TRBD2. V trimming: 2 bases; J trimming: 4 bases; junction bases outside the gene matches: 11. This CDR3 spans 17 amino acids. Per the germline V gene, CDR1 is SGHTA and CDR2 is FQGTGA. In DNA form, the CDR3 reads TGTGCCAGCAGCTTAGACCCACCCGCGGGAGGAGCAGATACGCAGTATTTT. This encodes CASSLDPPAGGADTQYF.

The chain couples TRBV14 to TRBJ2-1; 9 nucleotides align to TRBD2. Germline values: CDR1 SGHDN, CDR2 FVKESK. J lost 12 bases, V lost 1 base, and 4 bases had no gene match. The CDR3 spans 13 residues. The CDR3 sequence: CASSQVLSGRQFF. The CDR3 DNA reads as TGTGCCAGCAGCCAAGTCCTTAGCGGGAGGCAGTTCTTC.

The J gene is TRBJ2-1, the V gene TRBV4-2; D may be TRBD2 (6 bases). With 1 base removed from V and 6 bases from J, the gap between germline ends came to 25 bases. The germline CDR1 and CDR2 sequences are LGHNA and YNFKEQ. The CDR3 runs to 19 residues. Here the CDR3 DNA reads TGTGCCAGCAGCCAAGCGGCAGCGGGCACGGTGGGGCTAGGCAATGAGCAGTTCTTC. This sequence encodes CASSQAAAGTVGLGNEQFF.

The chain couples TRBV7-2 to TRBJ2-2; TRBD2 matches 9 bases. This CDR3 region has 18 residues. The J segment lost 6 bases and the V segment lost 6 bases, leaving 17 bases of the junction unmatched. The germline V gene has CDR1 SGHTA and CDR2 FQGNSA. The CDR3: CASSFSWERGALAGELFF. The CDR3, as DNA: TGTGCCAGCAGTTTTAGTTGGGAGCGGGGGGCCTTGGCCGGGGAGCTGTTTTTT.

This chain links TRBV7-3 with TRBJ2-5; 8 positions match TRBD2. CDR3 length equals 16 residues. The germline gives CDR1 SGHTA, CDR2 FQGTGA. The V gene end was trimmed by 1 base and the J gene end by 4 bases; junction bases not matched to a gene: 8. CDR3 residues: CASSLNPGGPAETQYF. In DNA form, the CDR3 reads TGTGCCAGCAGCTTAAATCCGGGAGGGCCTGCAGAGACCCAGTACTTC.

This rearrangement joins TRBV24-1 to TRBJ2-1; the D gene could be TRBD1 or TRBD2 (5 bases each). Germline CDR1 is KGHDR and CDR2 is SFDVKD. V was trimmed by 4 bases and J by 0 bases, leaving 12 bases between them. The CDR3 runs 16 residues. The DNA for the CDR3 is TGTGCCACCAGTGAGACTGGGGGTACCTCCTACAATGAGCAGTTCTTC. It codes for CATSETGGTSYNEQFF.

The CDR3 DNA sequence: TGTGCCAGCGGGATTCCAGACAGCCTCTATGGCTACACCTTC. This translates into CASGIPDSLYGYTF. The chain employs TRBV11-2 and TRBJ1-2, with D tentatively TRBD1 (5 bases). V was clipped by 8 bases and J by 4 bases, with 17 bases between them. CDR3 length equals 14 residues. In germline, CDR1 is SGHAT, CDR2 FQNNGV.

This rearrangement joins TRBV5-6 to TRBJ1-6; D is unclear. The CDR3 is 17 amino acids. Trimming pared 1 base from V and 0 bases from J, leaving 11 bases between. Germline V CDR1 and CDR2: SGHDT, YYEEEE. As DNA, the CDR3 is TGTGCCAGCAGCTTGTCGTACAAGAGCTCCTATAATTCACCCCTCCACTTT. This translates into CASSLSYKSSYNSPLHF.

The chain couples TRBV27 to TRBJ1-1; D remains unclear. The germline gives CDR1 MNHEY, CDR2 SMNVEV (reference sequence). Between the trimmed V and J ends, which lost 0 bases and 8 bases, there was a span of 10 bases. This CDR3 has 13 amino acids. The CDR3 DNA follows: TGTGCCAGCAGTTTATCAAAGGGAAAAGAAGCTTTCTTT. This encodes CASSLSKGKEAFF.

The rearrangement uses TRBV27 and TRBJ2-7, with 12 bases that match TRBD2. CDR3 length: 15 amino acids. Looked up from germline, CDR1 is MNHEY and CDR2 is SMNVEV (reference sequence). The trim removed 5 bases at V and 3 bases at J, leaving 5 bases unmatched. CDR3 residues: CASSGLGLAGYEQYF. CDR3 sequence (DNA): TGTGCCAGCAGTGGGCTGGGACTAGCGGGCTACGAGCAGTACTTC.

The CDR3 loop is CASSSEPEQYF. Written as DNA, the CDR3 is TGTGCCAGCAGCTCGGAACCCGAGCAGTACTTC. The V and J genes are TRBV7-9 and TRBJ2-7, with D hard to call. The germline gives CDR1 SEHNR, CDR2 FQNEAQ (reference sequence). The CDR3 consists of 11 residues. V was shortened by 4 bases and J by 6 bases, with 7 bases between the two germline ends.

The chain uses TRBV5-8 and TRBJ2-5; TRBD1 might be the D (5 bases). Trimming shortened V by 2 bases and J by 4 bases, and 12 bases separated the two germline ends. CDR3 length: 14 residues. Germline lookup yields CDR1 SGHTS and CDR2 YDEGEE. Here the CDR3 reads CASSLYQGLETQYF. CDR3 bases: TGTGCCAGCAGCTTATATCAGGGATTAGAGACCCAGTACTTC.

This chain links TRBV5-1 with TRBJ2-7; a weak D match, TRBD2 (6 bases). Germline CDR1 reads SGHRS; CDR2 reads YFSETQ. V was shortened by 4 bases and J by 0 bases, with 17 bases between the two germline ends. The CDR3 has 16 residues. In DNA, the CDR3 is TGCGCCAGCAGCGTGTCCCCGGCGGGAAGCTCCTACGAGCAGTACTTC. Its protein is CASSVSPAGSSYEQYF.

The chain joins TRBV6-6 to TRBJ2-6; D may be TRBD1 (6 bases). The CDR3 runs 16 residues. V lost 6 bases, J lost 2 bases, and 14 bases lay in between. Germline loops: CDR1 MNHNY, CDR2 SVGAGI (reference sequence). This chain's CDR3 is CASSPDRLPGANVLTF. DNA of the CDR3: TGTGCCAGCAGCCCCGACAGGCTTCCTGGGGCCAACGTCCTGACTTTC.

This chain uses TRBV7-2 with TRBJ2-3; TRBD1 aligns across 9 bases. Germline assignment: CDR1 SGHTA and CDR2 FQGNSA. The CDR3 spans 17 residues. Trimming at V came to 3 bases and at J to 3 bases, leaving 10 bases not matched to a gene. The CDR3 region is CASSFQTRDRATDTQYF. As DNA, the CDR3 is TGTGCCAGCAGCTTTCAGACCCGGGACAGGGCAACAGATACGCAGTATTTT.

J is TRBJ1-1 and V is TRBV18; no clear D. V was pared by 3 bases and J by 4 bases, with 12 bases between. Germline V CDR1 and CDR2: KGHSH, LQKENI. The CDR3 spans 14 residues. CDR3 nucleotides: TGTGCCAGCTCACCGTCGATAGTCGGCACTGAAGCTTTCTTT. Its protein is CASSPSIVGTEAFF.

The rearrangement links TRBV24-1 to TRBJ2-5, with a tentative D call TRBD1 (5 bases). In germline, CDR1 is KGHDR, CDR2 SFDVKD. The CDR3 loop spans 15 amino acids. Trimming pared 4 bases from V and 5 bases from J, leaving 16 bases between. The CDR3 protein is CATSEGAAPRETQYF. The CDR3, as DNA: TGTGCCACCAGTGAAGGGGCCGCCCCCCGGGAGACCCAGTACTTC.

The chain has TRBV4-3 and TRBJ2-1, with 8 bases lining up with TRBD1. The CDR3 sequence is 16 residues long. V was clipped by 2 bases and J by 8 bases; unmatched bases: 11. CDR1 LGHNA and CDR2 YSLEER come from the germline V gene. The CDR3 region is CASSQISTGVGDEQFF. The CDR3 DNA reads TGCGCCAGCAGCCAAATCTCGACAGGGGTGGGGGATGAGCAGTTCTTC.

The V and J genes are TRBV5-6 and TRBJ1-4, with TRBD1 identical over 9 bases. This CDR3 has 15 amino acids. Germline CDR1 is SGHDT and CDR2 is YYEEEE. V lost 0 bases to trimming and J lost 8 bases; unmatched junction nucleotides: 5. CDR3 sequence: CASSLGTGVTEKLFF. The CDR3, as DNA: TGTGCCAGCAGCTTGGGGACAGGGGTTACCGAAAAACTGTTTTTT.

The V call is TRBV18, the J call TRBJ1-1, with 9 bases identical to TRBD1. This CDR3 region has 16 residues. Germline lookup yields CDR1 KGHSH and CDR2 LQKENI. Germline trimming cut 3 bases from V and 1 base from J; bases unmatched to any gene: 6. The CDR3 loop is CASSPGQGSANTEAFF. The CDR3, as DNA: TGTGCCAGCTCACCGGGACAGGGCAGTGCGAACACTGAAGCTTTCTTT.